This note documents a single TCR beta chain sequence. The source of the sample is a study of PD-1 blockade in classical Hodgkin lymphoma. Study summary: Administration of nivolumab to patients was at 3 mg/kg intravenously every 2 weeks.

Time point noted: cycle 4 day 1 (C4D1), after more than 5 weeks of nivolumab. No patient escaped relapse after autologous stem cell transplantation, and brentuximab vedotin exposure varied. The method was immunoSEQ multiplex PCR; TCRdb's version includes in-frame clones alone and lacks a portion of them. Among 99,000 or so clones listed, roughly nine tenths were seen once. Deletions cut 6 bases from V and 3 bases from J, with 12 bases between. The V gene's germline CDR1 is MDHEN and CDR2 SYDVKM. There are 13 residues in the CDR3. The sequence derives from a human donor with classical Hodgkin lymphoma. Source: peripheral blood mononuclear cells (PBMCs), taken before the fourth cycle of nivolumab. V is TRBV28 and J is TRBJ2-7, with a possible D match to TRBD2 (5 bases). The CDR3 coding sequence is TGTGCCAGCAGCCCCGGACTCAACTACGAGCAGTACTTC. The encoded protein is CASSPGLNYEQYF.